The table lists the clone carrying this T cell receptor (beta chain) with a count of one. Its antigen remains unknown. Scientists ran DNA taken from cultured CD4+ T cells through the Oncomine TCR Beta short-read assay for sequencing. Each CDR3 protein is one row after TCRdb ran MiXCR on the PCR reads. The sample has about 12,000 distinct CDR3 sequences, around 76% seen once. These data come from a study of vaccination and CD4 T cells after COVID-19. Background on the study: The BNT162b2 or mRNA-1273 vaccine was given to participants in two doses.

Trimming left V 7 bases short and J 1 base short, with 9 bases between. Germline CDR1 reads SNHLY; CDR2 reads FYNNEI. This CDR3 has 13 amino acids. Treatment of the sample: roughly 10-day PBMC culture with coronavirus spike peptide pools or control peptides (ViraFEST assay). This receptor was obtained from a human donor who had recovered from COVID-19. The material sequenced was CD4+ T cells from blood, cultured in vitro. The chain carries TRBV2 and TRBJ2-3; D is unclear. CDR3 sequence reads: CASIRQGTDTQYF. Written as DNA, the CDR3 is TGTGCCAGCATCAGGCAGGGCACAGATACGCAGTATTTT. The full variable domain, rest sourced from reference TRBV2 and TRBJ2-3, is EPEVTQTPSHQVTQMGQEVILRCVPISNHLYFYWYRQILGQKVEFLVSFYNNEISEKSEIFDDQFSVERPDGSNFTLKIRSTKLEDSAMYFCASIRQGTDTQYFGPGTRLTVL.